Presented here are 2 T cell receptor beta chains from one specimen sequenced in a study of T cell responses to AZD1222 COVID-19 vaccine. Data came from immunoSEQ multiplex PCR; TCRdb stores just in-frame clones and leaves some out. This table has 150,000 or so clones, more than 75% appearing once. The input for sequencing was peripheral blood, taken on day 0 of AZD1222 vaccination. The source is an adult in good health.

The gene calls are TRBV25-1 and TRBJ2-7; TRBD2 matches 7 bases. The CDR3 sequence is 12 residues long. The germline gives CDR1 MGHDK, CDR2 SYGVNS. V lost 8 bases and J lost 5; bases outside the gene matches: 6. CDR3 residues: CASRGVWHEQYF. CDR3 in DNA: TGTGCCAGCCGGGGGGTATGGCACGAGCAGTACTTC.

This chain uses TRBV7-9 with TRBJ2-5; 7 bases fit TRBD1. Looked up from germline, CDR1 is SEHNR and CDR2 is FQNEAQ (reference sequence). Germline trimming cut 6 bases from V and 4 bases from J; bases unmatched to any gene: 11. The CDR3 extends over 15 amino acids. CDR3 DNA: TGTGCCAGCAGAGCCCGGACCCGACAGGGAGAGACCCAGTACTTC. Translating it yields CASRARTRQGETQYF.